This T cell receptor (beta chain) was found in a study of shared clonotypes between healthy human individuals. The germline gives CDR1 LNHDA, CDR2 SQIVND (reference sequence). The CDR3 loop spans 16 amino acids. Germline trimming cut 6 bases from V and 2 bases from J; bases unmatched to any gene: 12. The authors' processing: Filtering differed, since immunoSEQ gave only junction sequences and no quality scores. TCRdb keeps only in-frame clones here, not all; method: immunoSEQ multiplex PCR. That table supplies the V and J calls and clone size; D and trimming were determined from the DNA. The sample includes 1,400,000 or so clones, less than 99% of them seen just once.

This chain links TRBV19 with TRBJ1-1; 7 bases map to TRBD1. Material for sequencing was naive CD4+ T cells sorted from blood. Subset here: CD45RA+ positively selected. This sequence was found in a man aged 25 to 40 in good health. DNA for the CDR3: TGTGCCAGTAGAAGGGGGCTTGTAGTCGAAAACACTGAAGCTTTCTTT. It codes for CASRRGLVVENTEAFF.